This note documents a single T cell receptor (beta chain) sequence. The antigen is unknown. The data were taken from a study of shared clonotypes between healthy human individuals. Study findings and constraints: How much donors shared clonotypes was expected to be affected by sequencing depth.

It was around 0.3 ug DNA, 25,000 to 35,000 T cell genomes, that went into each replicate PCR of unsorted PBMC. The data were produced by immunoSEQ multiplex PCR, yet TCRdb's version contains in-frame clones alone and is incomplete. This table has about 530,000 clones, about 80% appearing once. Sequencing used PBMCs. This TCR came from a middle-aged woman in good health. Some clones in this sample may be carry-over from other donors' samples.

In DNA form, the CDR3 reads TGCAGTGCGGTGAGACAGGATGAGCAGTTCTTC. It is translated as CSAVRQDEQFF. This chain uses TRBV20-1 with TRBJ2-1; possible D gene TRBD1, 6 bases. Trimming removed 6 bases at V and 8 bases at J, with 11 bases between. The CDR3 consists of 11 residues. Germline-derived CDR1 and CDR2 are DFQATT and SNEGSKA (reference sequence).